This TCR beta chain is from a study of blood T cell repertoires in COVID-19. Turning to the study itself: Nucleic acid was either cDNA or gDNA, and it came from T cells, B-cell-depleted T cells, or PBMCs.

Germline V CDR1 and CDR2: SGHRS, YFSETQ. This CDR3 has 14 residues. Trimming took 8 bases from V and 0 from J, leaving 12 bases between them. The authors' processing: Amplifying reference gene primers gave estimates of nucleated cell counts. The table came from immunoSEQ multiplex PCR; TCRdb's copy has only in-frame clones and leaves some out. V, J and clone size were drawn from that table, and D and trimming were deduced from the DNA. The data hold just over 300,000 clones, with 90% observed a single time. Enrollees, about 18 to 89 years old, lived in 24 US areas. The study assigned cohorts using participant-reported clinical history.

The sequence derives from a woman between 18 and 29 years old with acute COVID-19. What was sequenced was PBMCs or T cells enriched from blood (not recorded which). V gene TRBV5-1 combines with J gene TRBJ1-5, with D perhaps matching TRBD1 (5 bases). The CDR3 protein is CASRDSDSNQPQHF. DNA of the CDR3: TGCGCCAGTAGGGACTCCGATAGCAATCAGCCCCAGCATTTT.